Listed here are 31 T cell receptor beta chains from one sample, sequenced in a study of blood T cell repertoires in COVID-19 (dated by TCRdb to between 2020 and 2021). Library creation used the immunoSEQ multiplex PCR assay. Here the immuneACCESS table is served through TCRdb, limited to in-frame sequences with V and J called. Missing clones are a known gap in these copies; in checked studies unresolved V genes cover under half, and the rest lacks a known reason. Counted in this sample were 200,000 to 300,000 clones; about 70% of them appeared once. The ten largest clones capture about 3.1% of the sample. Sequencing used peripheral blood. The receptors shown here come from a woman of 80 years or more with acute or convalescent COVID-19.

The chain uses TRBV19 and TRBJ2-3; 16 bases align to TRBD2. Per germline, CDR1 LNHDA and CDR2 SQIVND (reference sequence). This CDR3 is built from 18 residues. V trimming: 1 base; J trimming: 2 bases; junction bases outside the gene matches: 3. DNA for the CDR3: TGTGCCAGTAGTATAGTAGGGACTAGCGGGAGGGCCACAGATACGCAGTATTTT. This sequence encodes CASSIVGTSGRATDTQYF.

This clone was observed a handful of times. The chain employs TRBV6-6 and TRBJ1-5, with D perhaps TRBD1 (6 bases). CDR1 and CDR2 from the germline V gene are MNHNY and SVGAGI (reference sequence). V gave up 2 bases and J gave up 9 bases, with 20 bases separating them. The CDR3 is 16 amino acids. The CDR3 nucleotides are TGTGCCAGCAGTTACAGTGGGGGGGCAGGTGAAAGGCCCCAGCATTTT. Its translation is CASSYSGGAGERPQHF.

The table lists this clone with a few counts. This chain uses TRBV9 with TRBJ2-1, with a tentative D call TRBD1 (6 bases). The CDR3 covers 15 residues. The germline V gene encodes CDR1 SGDLS and CDR2 YYNGEE. V was pared by 4 bases and J by 0 bases, with 11 bases between. The CDR3 nucleotides are TGTGCCAGCAGCCACGACAGGAGCTCCTACAATGAGCAGTTCTTC. Translating gives CASSHDRSSYNEQFF. Full variable domain (rest looked up from reference TRBV9 and TRBJ2-1): DSGVTQTPKHLITATGQRVTLRCSPRSGDLSVYWYQQSLDQGLQFLIQYYNGEERAKGNILERFSAQQFPDLHSELNLSSLELGDSALYFCASSHDRSSYNEQFFGPGTRLTVL.

The chain uses TRBV27 and TRBJ1-2, with D possibly being TRBD1 (5 bases). The CDR3 contains 14 residues. Looked up from germline, CDR1 is MNHEY and CDR2 is SMNVEV (reference sequence). V lost 3 bases, J lost 4 bases, and 12 bases lay in between. DNA for the CDR3: TGTGCCAGCAGTTTTCGGGGGAATGTCTATGGCTACACCTTC. This gives the protein CASSFRGNVYGYTF.

This clone appeared a few times. The genes are TRBV10-3 and TRBJ1-2, with D possibly being TRBD1 (6 bases). This CDR3 comprises 13 residues. Deletions cut 8 bases from V and 5 bases from J, with 15 bases between. Germline V lookup: CDR1 ENHRY, CDR2 SYGVKD. CDR3 sequence (DNA): TGTGCCATCCGCCCAGGGGATGGGTATGGCTACACCTTC. Translation gives CAIRPGDGYGYTF.

This clone turned up a few times. The chain couples TRBV29-1 to TRBJ1-1; tentative D call: TRBD1 (6 bases). Germline values: CDR1 SQVTM, CDR2 ANQGSEA. Trimming stripped 7 bases from V and 4 bases from J, with 13 bases between. This CDR3 is 12 amino acids long. Here the CDR3 DNA reads TGCAGCGCGGGACACCTAGCCACTGAAGCTTTCTTT. The encoded protein is CSAGHLATEAFF.

The V and J genes are TRBV7-9 and TRBJ2-7; 8 nucleotides line up with TRBD2. CDR1 SEHNR and CDR2 FQNEAQ come from the germline V gene (reference sequence). The CDR3 has 19 amino acids. After removal of 5 bases from V and 0 bases from J, the junction contained 18 bases not matched to a gene. CDR3 DNA sequence: TGTGCCAGCAGCGTAAGGGCCCCCAGATTAGCGGGAAGCTCCTACGAGCAGTACTTC. This encodes CASSVRAPRLAGSSYEQYF.

The rearrangement links TRBV29-1 to TRBJ2-7, with 12 nucleotides matching TRBD2. CDR1 and CDR2 from the germline V gene are SQVTM and ANQGSEA. The CDR3 is 14 residues long. After removal of 7 bases from V and 1 base from J, the junction contained 5 bases not matched to a gene. The CDR3 region has the DNA TGCAGCGCTCTTGGACTAGCGGGATCCTACGAGCAGTACTTC. Translating gives CSALGLAGSYEQYF.

The CDR3 bases are TGTGCCAGCAGCTTAGCAGGACAGGGCGAGGATAGAGCTTTCTTT. Protein: CASSLAGQGEDRAFF. The rearrangement joins TRBV7-8 to TRBJ1-1; 8 bases fit TRBD1. The J segment lost 10 bases and the V segment lost 0 bases, leaving 10 bases of the junction unmatched. The germline V gene has CDR1 SGHVS and CDR2 FQNEAQ. CDR3 size: 15 residues. The complete variable domain, with remaining parts taken from reference TRBV7-8 and TRBJ1-1, reads GAGVSQSPRYKVAKRGQDVALRCDPISGHVSLFWYQQALGQGPEFLTYFQNEAQLDKSGLPSDRFFAERPEGSVSTLKIQRTQQEDSAVYLCASSLAGQGEDRAFFGQGTRLTVV.

This clone was detected a few times. J is TRBJ2-7 and V is TRBV5-1, with 7 nucleotides matching TRBD2. V lost 1 base and J lost 3; bases outside the gene matches: 7. CDR1 is SGHRS and CDR2 is YFSETQ in the germline V gene. There are 15 residues in the CDR3. CDR3 region: CASSLLGGGSYEQYF. CDR3 sequence (DNA): TGCGCCAGCAGCTTGCTGGGGGGGGGTAGCTACGAGCAGTACTTC. Filled out from reference TRBV5-1 and TRBJ2-7, the complete variable domain reads KAGVTQTPRYLIKTRGQQVTLSCSPISGHRSVSWYQQTPGQGLQFLFEYFSETQRNKGNFPGRFSGRQFSNSRSEMNVSTLELGDSALYLCASSLLGGGSYEQYFGPGTRLTVT.

V is TRBV7-2 and J is TRBJ1-6; 11 bases are a match to TRBD1. CDR1 and CDR2 (germline): SGHTA, FQGNSA. The CDR3 totals 15 residues. J gave up 9 bases and V 6 bases, and 7 bases lay outside the gene matches. CDR3 nucleotides: TGTGCCAGCAGACGCACCGGGACAGGGGGTTCACCCCTCCACTTT. It translates to CASRRTGTGGSPLHF.

The rearrangement uses TRBV6-5 and TRBJ2-7; 10 bases line up with TRBD1. Unmatched junction bases numbered 8, after V lost 0 bases and J lost 6 bases. The germline V gene has CDR1 MNHEY and CDR2 SVGAGI. The CDR3 length is 16 residues. The CDR3 nucleotides read TGTGCCAGCAGTTACTCGTTCGGGACAGGGGTTGCCGAGCAGTACTTC. Translated, it gives CASSYSFGTGVAEQYF.

This sequence joins TRBV3-1 (or the pseudogene TRBV3-2) and TRBJ1-3, with D possibly being TRBD1 (5 bases). CDR1 LGHDT and CDR2 YNNKEL come from the germline V gene (reference sequence). The CDR3 is made up of 16 amino acids. The V gene lost 7 bases and the J gene lost 2 bases, with 18 bases spanning the gap. The CDR3 loop is CASTSVVGGAGNTIYF. Here the CDR3 DNA reads TGTGCCAGCACCTCCGTTGTTGGGGGGGCTGGAAACACCATATATTTT.

On this clone itself: The sample has other DNA sequences that encode this CDR3 too. The chain uses TRBV6-2 or TRBV6-3 and TRBJ1-5; weak D call: TRBD1 (6 bases). Germline V lookup: CDR1 MNHEY, CDR2 SVGEGT. The CDR3 loop spans 16 amino acids. Trimming removed 0 bases at V and 1 base at J, with 10 bases between. The CDR3 DNA sequence: TGTGCCAGCAGTTACTCCCAGGGGACGAGCAATCAGCCCCAGCATTTT. Its translation is CASSYSQGTSNQPQHF.

V and J are TRBV18 and TRBJ2-2, with 10 bases fitting TRBD1. From germline, CDR1 is KGHSH and CDR2 LQKENI. The V segment lost 5 bases and the J segment 4 bases; nucleotides outside the gene matches: 7. The CDR3 covers 16 residues. CDR3 bases: TGTGCCAGCTCAGCCAACCGGGACAGGGGCACCGGGGAGCTGTTTTTT. The encoded protein is CASSANRDRGTGELFF. The full variable domain, rest sourced from reference TRBV18 and TRBJ2-2, is NAGVMQNPRHLVRRRGQEARLRCSPMKGHSHVYWYRQLPEEGLKFMVYLQKENIIDESGMPKERFSAEFPKEGPSILRIQQVVRGDSAAYFCASSANRDRGTGELFFGEGSRLTVL.

A few counts support this clone. The chain carries TRBV6-2 or TRBV6-3 and TRBJ2-1; D is undetermined. Trimming took off 6 bases at V and 10 bases at J, with 16 bases between the two ends. This CDR3 is 13 amino acids long. Germline V gene sequence: CDR1 MNHEY, CDR2 SVGEGT. The CDR3 protein is CASSPTPVGEQFF. The CDR3 coding sequence is TGTGCCAGCAGCCCCACTCCAGTGGGCGAGCAGTTCTTC.

Points on this clone: In the same sample, other DNA sequences code for this CDR3. CDR3 DNA: TGTGCCACCAGTGGGGGGGGTAACGATGAGCAGTTCTTC. Its protein product is CATSGGGNDEQFF. The rearrangement uses TRBV24-1 and TRBJ2-1; 7 positions agree with TRBD2. Trimming removed 5 bases from V and 8 bases from J; junction bases left unmatched: 5. CDR1 is KGHDR, CDR2 SFDVKD, per germline. This CDR3 is 13 amino acids long.

V and J are TRBV11-2 and TRBJ2-1; D possibly corresponds to TRBD2 (5 bases). Trimming shortened V by 5 bases and J by 4 bases, and 15 bases separated the two germline ends. Germline CDR1 is SGHAT and CDR2 is FQNNGV. This CDR3 has 15 amino acids. The CDR3 coding sequence is TGTGCCAGCAGCCCCGGGGAAAATGCTTACAATGAGCAGTTCTTC. It encodes CASSPGENAYNEQFF.

The chain has TRBV11-1 and TRBJ2-7; 8 positions agree with TRBD2. The CDR3 sequence is 15 residues long. Germline CDR1 is SGHAT and CDR2 is FQDESV (reference sequence). J was trimmed by 5 bases and V by 1 base; bases with no gene match: 7. CDR3 DNA: TGTGCCAGCAGCTTAGACGGGAGGGCCGGCCACGAGCAGTACTTC. This encodes CASSLDGRAGHEQYF.

The J gene is TRBJ2-5, the V gene TRBV19; D possibly corresponds to TRBD1 (5 bases). Germline lookup yields CDR1 LNHDA and CDR2 SQIVND (reference sequence). This CDR3 spans 14 amino acids. V shed 7 bases and J shed 2 bases, with 14 bases lying between them. CDR3 DNA: TGTGCCAGTAACAAAGGGGCGAGGCAAGAGACCCAGTACTTC. Encoded protein: CASNKGARQETQYF.

The rearrangement joins TRBV10-3 to TRBJ1-1; perhaps TRBD1 as D (5 bases). Per the germline V gene, CDR1 is ENHRY and CDR2 is SYGVKD. The V end lost 11 bases, the J end lost 2 bases, and 15 bases lay between the germline ends. The CDR3 is made up of 13 amino acids. The CDR3 sequence: CAVSGMVNTEAFF. CDR3 bases: TGTGCCGTCTCAGGGATGGTAAACACTGAAGCTTTCTTT.

This clone was seen only a few times. This sequence joins TRBV19 and TRBJ1-6, with D possibly matching TRBD1 (5 bases). The length of the CDR3 is 16 residues. Trimming took off 6 bases at V and 3 bases at J, with 15 bases between the two ends. From germline, CDR1 is LNHDA and CDR2 SQIVND (reference sequence). Written as DNA, the CDR3 is TGTGCCAGTAGGGAGACAGTCAATCACTATAATTCACCCCTCCACTTT. Amino acid sequence: CASRETVNHYNSPLHF.

The rearrangement links TRBV11-1 to TRBJ1-2; tentative D call: TRBD1 (5 bases). The CDR3 totals 12 residues. V lost 8 bases and J lost 5, with 12 bases in between. Germline assignment: CDR1 SGHAT and CDR2 FQDESV (reference sequence). The CDR3: CASGRDLYGYTF. The CDR3 coding sequence is TGTGCCAGCGGCCGGGACTTATATGGCTACACCTTC.

The chain links TRBV5-1 to TRBJ2-3; 11 nucleotides align to TRBD2. The CDR3 is 15 amino acids. The J segment lost 8 bases and the V segment lost 4 bases, leaving 9 bases of the junction unmatched. Germline CDR1 and CDR2: SGHRS and YFSETQ. The CDR3 reads CASSTEGTSGSTQYF. CDR3 DNA: TGCGCCAGCAGCACCGAAGGGACTAGCGGATCTACGCAGTATTTT.

The genes are TRBV2 and TRBJ1-1; no reliable D call. Germline assignment: CDR1 SNHLY and CDR2 FYNNEI. The V gene lost 7 bases and the J gene lost 6 bases, with 9 bases spanning the gap. The length of the CDR3 is 11 residues. The CDR3 DNA reads as TGTGCCAGCATCGGGAGACCTGAAGCTTTCTTT. Translated, it gives CASIGRPEAFF. Full variable domain (missing parts from reference TRBV2 and TRBJ1-1): EPEVTQTPSHQVTQMGQEVILRCVPISNHLYFYWYRQILGQKVEFLVSFYNNEISEKSEIFDDQFSVERPDGSNFTLKIRSTKLEDSAMYFCASIGRPEAFFGQGTRLTVV.

J is TRBJ2-1 and V is TRBV6-5, with 13 bases lining up with TRBD2. Germline V lookup: CDR1 MNHEY, CDR2 SVGAGI. CDR3 length: 15 amino acids. The J segment lost 4 bases and the V segment lost 5 bases, leaving 2 bases of the junction unmatched. CDR3 nucleotide sequence: TGTGCCAGCAGTAGGACTAGCGGGGGATACAATGAGCAGTTCTTC. Encoded protein: CASSRTSGGYNEQFF.

This clone was seen a few times. The chain links TRBV18 to TRBJ2-1, with 10 bases identical to TRBD2. Germline CDR1 and CDR2: KGHSH and LQKENI. Trimming removed 4 bases from V and 8 bases from J; junction bases left unmatched: 5. The CDR3 contains 14 residues. This CDR3 reads CASSHRTSGDEQFF. The CDR3, as DNA: TGTGCCAGCTCACACCGGACTAGCGGTGATGAGCAGTTCTTC. The whole variable domain, filled in from reference TRBV18 and TRBJ2-1, reads NAGVMQNPRHLVRRRGQEARLRCSPMKGHSHVYWYRQLPEEGLKFMVYLQKENIIDESGMPKERFSAEFPKEGPSILRIQQVVRGDSAAYFCASSHRTSGDEQFFGPGTRLTVL.

This clone was detected a few times. The V gene is TRBV27, the J gene TRBJ2-2; 11 nucleotides line up with TRBD2. The CDR3 has 16 amino acids. The ends lost 6 bases at V and 6 bases at J; junction bases unmatched: 9. Germline values: CDR1 MNHEY, CDR2 SMNVEV (reference sequence). In nucleotides, the CDR3 is TGTGCCAGCAGCCTATCTACTAGCGGGAGCGCCGGGGAGCTGTTTTTT. Translated, it gives CASSLSTSGSAGELFF.

The rearrangement joins TRBV27 to TRBJ1-6; D call uncertain. Trimming stripped 5 bases from V and 7 bases from J, with 15 bases between. CDR1 and CDR2 from the germline V gene are MNHEY and SMNVEV (reference sequence). This CDR3 has 15 residues. CDR3 in amino acids: CASSVSGVGNSPLHF. For the CDR3, the DNA is TGTGCCAGCAGTGTGTCCGGCGTCGGGAATTCACCCCTCCACTTT.

This chain joins TRBV2 and TRBJ1-1; 9 nucleotides agree with TRBD1. V trimming: 0 bases; J trimming: 7 bases; junction bases outside the gene matches: 6. Germline loops: CDR1 SNHLY, CDR2 FYNNEI. The CDR3 spans 15 residues. CDR3 sequence: CASSEAGQGWGEAFF. As DNA, the CDR3 is TGTGCCAGCAGTGAAGCGGGACAGGGCTGGGGTGAAGCTTTCTTT.

This clone has only a few counts. This chain joins TRBV19 and TRBJ2-2; 8 bases align to TRBD1. The CDR3 runs 16 residues. Losses at the gene ends were 8 bases for V and 4 bases for J; bases not matched to a gene: 12. CDR1 is LNHDA, CDR2 SQIVND, per germline (reference sequence). The CDR3 nucleotides read TGTGCCAGTCGCCCCCCCGGACAGGGAAGCACCGGGGAGCTGTTTTTT. Its protein product is CASRPPGQGSTGELFF.